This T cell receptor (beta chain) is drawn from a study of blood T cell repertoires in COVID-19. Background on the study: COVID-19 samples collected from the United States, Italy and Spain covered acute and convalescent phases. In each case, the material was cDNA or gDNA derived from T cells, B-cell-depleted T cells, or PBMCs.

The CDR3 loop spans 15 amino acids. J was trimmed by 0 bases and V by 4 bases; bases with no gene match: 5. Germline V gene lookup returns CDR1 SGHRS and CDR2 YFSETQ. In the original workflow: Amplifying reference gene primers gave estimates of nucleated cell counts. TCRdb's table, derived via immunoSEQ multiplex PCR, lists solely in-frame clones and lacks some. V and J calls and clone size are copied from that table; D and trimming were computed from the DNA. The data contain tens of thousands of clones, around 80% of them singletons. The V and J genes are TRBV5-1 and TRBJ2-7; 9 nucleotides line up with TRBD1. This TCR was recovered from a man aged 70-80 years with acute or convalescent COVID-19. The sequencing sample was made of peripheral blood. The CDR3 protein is CASSPGQGNSYEQYF. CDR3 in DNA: TGCGCCAGCAGCCCGGGACAGGGAAACTCCTACGAGCAGTACTTC.